This TCR beta chain originates from a study of blood T cell repertoires in COVID-19 (dated by TCRdb to the early 2020s). For the wider study: Samples from collaborators originated in the United States, Italy and Spain and spanned both the acute and convalescent phases of COVID-19. The prospective study material was composed of cDNA or gDNA derived from T cells, B-cell-depleted T cells, or PBMCs. Subjects who had been exposed to COVID-19, were actively infected with it, or had recovered from it provided the deeply sampled blood TCRbeta repertoires that made up the dataset. The repertoires were released in a freely available public database meant as a resource for research on the immune response to SARS-CoV-2. Samples were obtained from the ongoing ImmuneRACE study (first 160 participants) and from 1,254 subjects provided by 6 global collaborators. A de-identified subject ID, COVID-19 status, age in years and sex were almost always included in the sample metadata. Where HLA class I and class II types were available, the types were taken from metadata supplied by the sample provider, not from assay-based typing. Study-wide conclusions, independent of this receptor: How much clinical and demographic metadata was included differed by source and by participant, and the metadata was provided uncurated.

In Seattle, one collaborating source enrolled patients while the infection was active and tracked those patients longitudinally over the course of disease. The collaborating institutions used their own protocols to collect whole blood in K2EDTA tubes. For TCRbeta analysis, collaborators shipped samples as frozen whole blood, isolated PBMCs, or DNA extracted from either of those sample types. With respect to this clone: Its antigen is still unknown. There are no base qualities to consult, and no much larger clone falls within one base.

The immunoSEQ Assay, a bias-controlled multiplex PCR, was used to amplify TCRbeta CDR3 regions from genomic DNA. Turning to the authors' computational methods: Nucleated cell counts per sample were estimated from amplification of reference gene primers within the assay. To quantify the absolute abundance of each unique TCRbeta CDR3 rearrangement, sequence reads were collapsed and filtered. For each sample, productive Simpson clonality was calculated by taking the square root of Simpson's diversity index across productive rearrangements. Sourced from immuneACCESS, this table was stored by TCRdb with only in-frame sequences that have V and J called. A share of the clones is absent; for the studies checked, an unresolved V gene accounts for under half, and the remainder has no known explanation. The DNA gave D and trimming, while V, J and clone size come from that table. This sample lists about 210,000 clones; approximately 84% were detected once. The top ten hold about 7.8% of the sample.

CDR1 and CDR2, per the germline V gene, are SGHRS and YFSETQ. V was cut back by 5 bases and J by 4 bases, leaving a gap of 9 bases between them. Spanning cysteine to phenylalanine, the CDR3 consists of 12 amino acids. Just the 36-base CDR3 DNA is kept, in frame starting at base 1. The V and J genes are TRBV5-1 and TRBJ1-1; no D segment can be confidently identified. The sequenced material came from peripheral blood. The receptor was isolated from a woman older than 75 with COVID-19, enrolled during active disease. The nucleotide sequence reads TGCGCCAGCAGGAGGGAATCCACTGAAGCTTTCTTT. Its protein product is CASRRESTEAFF.